Presented here are 9 T cell receptor beta chains from one specimen sequenced in a study of beta chain features in type 1 diabetes. The antigens for these receptors are not known. Reverse transcription of all isolated RNA meant that expressed TCRB transcripts were sequenced. Sequencing was performed with immunoSEQ multiplex PCR; in TCRdb, only in-frame clones are kept and a portion is missing. The sample yields hundreds of thousands of clones, about 15% seen once. Study-wide results and limits: Shorter TCRB CDR3s, moderately but significantly so, were found in Type 1 diabetes patients in all four CD4+ subsets.

The sequencing input was naive CD4+ T cells from blood. Receptors originate from a man aged 18 to 35 with type 1 diabetes.

For the CDR3, the DNA is TGCGCCAGCAGTGAAGGACTAGCGGGGCCTCAGGAGACCCAGTACTTC. It is translated as CASSEGLAGPQETQYF. J is TRBJ2-5 and V is TRBV10-1, with 12 bases aligning to TRBD2. The CDR3 is 16 residues long. J was trimmed by 5 bases and V by 3 bases; bases with no gene match: 7. Germline V gives CDR1 WNHNN, CDR2 SYGVQD (reference sequence).

This clone was found a few times. The chain joins TRBV9 to TRBJ2-3; tentative D call: TRBD1 (7 bases). V was shortened by 2 bases and J by 2 bases, with 15 bases between the two germline ends. This CDR3 spans 16 amino acids. Looked up from germline, CDR1 is SGDLS and CDR2 is YYNGEE. For the CDR3, the DNA is TGTGCCAGCAGCGTGGAGACAGGGAGGCACACAGATACGCAGTATTTT. Its protein is CASSVETGRHTDTQYF.

V gene TRBV18 combines with J gene TRBJ2-7, with D tentatively TRBD1 (6 bases). Germline assignment: CDR1 KGHSH and CDR2 LQKENI. V was clipped by 4 bases and J by 1 base, with 17 bases between them. This CDR3 region has 16 residues. CDR3 sequence reads: CASSLQGTRGSYEQYF. DNA of the CDR3: TGTGCCAGCTCACTCCAGGGGACAAGAGGATCCTACGAGCAGTACTTC.

A few counts support this clone. This chain links TRBV7-9 with TRBJ2-5, with 7 bases matching TRBD2. Germline loops: CDR1 SEHNR, CDR2 FQNEAQ (reference sequence). CDR3 size: 17 residues. The ends lost 5 bases at V and 0 bases at J; junction bases unmatched: 12. The CDR3, as DNA: TGTGCCAGCAGCACCCCGGGACTAAAAACCTACCAAGAGACCCAGTACTTC. Translating gives CASSTPGLKTYQETQYF.

This clone was detected only a few times. The chain couples TRBV5-1 to TRBJ2-5; 8 bases agree with TRBD2. Trimming cost V 0 bases and J 5 bases; bases outside gene matches: 12. CDR3 length: 17 amino acids. Per the germline V gene, CDR1 is SGHRS and CDR2 is YFSETQ. The CDR3 is CASSLVPWRGALETQYF. CDR3 nucleotides: TGCGCCAGCAGCTTGGTTCCGTGGCGGGGGGCCCTGGAGACCCAGTACTTC.

There are a few counts of this clone. This chain joins TRBV21-1 and TRBJ2-5; no check of the table's D call, TRBD2, against the DNA was made. TRBV21-1 has pseudogene status. The CDR3 extends over 16 amino acids. CDR3 loop: CASHPPREKHGETQYF. In DNA, the CDR3 is TGTGCCAGCCACCCACCACGGGAGAAGCATGGAGAGACCCAGTACTTC.

This clone was counted a few times. The chain is built from TRBV6-5 and TRBJ2-1; 9 bases map to TRBD1. CDR1 is MNHEY, CDR2 SVGAGI, per germline. CDR3 length: 16 residues. The V segment lost 4 bases and the J segment 2 bases; nucleotides outside the gene matches: 6. The CDR3 nucleotides are TGTGCCAGCAGTTTCACGGGACAGGGAGCCTACAATGAGCAGTTCTTC. Its translation: CASSFTGQGAYNEQFF.

The rearrangement links TRBV2 to TRBJ1-5, with D tentatively TRBD1 (5 bases). Trimming stripped 5 bases from V and 3 bases from J, with 11 bases between. This CDR3 region has 14 residues. Looked up from germline, CDR1 is SNHLY and CDR2 is FYNNEI. The CDR3, as DNA: TGTGCCAGCAGTTCCCAGGGAATCAATCAGCCCCAGCATTTT. Residues: CASSSQGINQPQHF. The full variable domain, in which reference TRBV2 and TRBJ1-5 provide the parts outside the CDR3, is EPEVTQTPSHQVTQMGQEVILRCVPISNHLYFYWYRQILGQKVEFLVSFYNNEISEKSEIFDDQFSVERPDGSNFTLKIRSTKLEDSAMYFCASSSQGINQPQHFGDGTRLSIL.

V gene TRBV5-4 combines with J gene TRBJ2-7, with 11 positions matching TRBD2. CDR1 SGHNT and CDR2 YYREEE come from the germline V gene (reference sequence). This CDR3 comprises 14 residues. V shed 4 bases and J 2 bases; nucleotides not matched to a gene: 2. The CDR3 sequence is CASSPSGRPYEQYF. The CDR3 DNA reads as TGTGCCAGCAGCCCTAGCGGGAGGCCCTACGAGCAGTACTTC. The variable domain in full, with the rest retrieved from reference TRBV5-4 and TRBJ2-7, is ETGVTQSPTHLIKTRGQQVTLRCSSQSGHNTVSWYQQALGQGPQFIFQYYREEENGRGNFPPRFSGLQFPNYSSELNVNALELDDSALYLCASSPSGRPYEQYFGPGTRLTVT.